Following are 32 T cell receptor beta chains from one sample sequenced in a study of glioma-infiltrating T cells after dendritic cell vaccination. Assay used: immunoSEQ multiplex PCR; TCRdb lists only in-frame clones, some missing. The sample holds more than 95,000 clones, 90% seen once. Time point indicated: after dendritic cell vaccination, including at tumor progression/relapse. The sequencing here drew on blood, taken after dendritic cell vaccination. The origin of the receptors is a human donor with glioblastoma.

The rearrangement uses TRBV7-8 and TRBJ2-1; D remains unclear. The germline gives CDR1 SGHVS, CDR2 FQNEAQ. The CDR3 covers 13 residues. V lost 5 bases, J lost 9 bases, and 14 bases lay in between. Written as DNA, the CDR3 is TGTGCCAGCAGCATGGTGGCACAGACTGAGCAGTTCTTC. This translates into CASSMVAQTEQFF.

The chain links TRBV5-1 to TRBJ2-7, with D maybe TRBD1 (7 bases). Germline V gene lookup returns CDR1 SGHRS and CDR2 YFSETQ. Trimming left V 3 bases short and J 0 bases short, with 13 bases between. The CDR3 sequence is 15 residues long. CDR3 loop: CASSSGQRASYEQYF. The CDR3 bases are TGCGCCAGCAGCTCGGGACAGCGGGCCTCCTACGAGCAGTACTTC.

The chain recombines TRBV6-4 with TRBJ2-3; tentative D call: TRBD1 (5 bases). Germline V CDR1 and CDR2: MRHNA, SNTAGT. V dropped 2 bases and J dropped 3 bases, with 9 bases sitting between them. The CDR3 loop spans 14 amino acids. Written as DNA, the CDR3 is TGTGCCAGCAGTGACAGGGGTGGAACAGATACGCAGTATTTT. Translation: CASSDRGGTDTQYF.

The chain joins TRBV2 to TRBJ1-1; 8 bases line up with TRBD1. The junction had 9 bases not matched to a gene; V was cut back by 8 bases and J by 4 bases. The V gene's germline CDR1 is SNHLY and CDR2 FYNNEI. The CDR3 is made up of 14 amino acids. The CDR3 loop is CASGRTGLGTEAFF. The CDR3 DNA sequence: TGTGCCAGCGGTCGGACAGGGCTAGGCACTGAAGCTTTCTTT.

The chain recombines TRBV4-1 with TRBJ2-5; 8 bases match TRBD2. Germline CDR1 reads MGHRA; CDR2 reads YSYEKL. The trim removed 2 bases at V and 4 bases at J, leaving 12 bases unmatched. The CDR3 runs 17 residues. The CDR3 loop reads CASSQPRGRGARETQYF. As DNA, the CDR3 is TGCGCCAGCAGCCAACCCCGTGGGCGGGGGGCGAGAGAGACCCAGTACTTC.

Notes on this clone: Other DNA sequences in the sample encode the same CDR3. The chain has TRBV5-1 and TRBJ1-6; no clear D gene. The germline V gene encodes CDR1 SGHRS and CDR2 YFSETQ. The CDR3 sequence is 13 residues long. V was trimmed by 5 bases and J by 7 bases, leaving 10 bases between them. The CDR3 region is CASRTTENSPLHF. The CDR3 coding sequence is TGCGCCAGCAGAACAACAGAAAATTCACCCCTCCACTTT.

The chain joins TRBV5-4 to TRBJ1-1, with TRBD1 identical over 8 bases. Germline-derived CDR1 and CDR2 are SGHNT and YYREEE (reference sequence). This CDR3 contains 14 residues. The junction had 9 bases not matched to a gene; V was cut back by 3 bases and J by 8 bases. The CDR3 is CASSSMGQAREAFF. The CDR3 DNA is TGTGCCAGCAGCTCGATGGGACAGGCGAGGGAAGCTTTCTTT. The full variable domain, with the rest looked up from reference TRBV5-4 and TRBJ1-1, is ETGVTQSPTHLIKTRGQQVTLRCSSQSGHNTVSWYQQALGQGPQFIFQYYREEENGRGNFPPRFSGLQFPNYSSELNVNALELDDSALYLCASSSMGQAREAFFGQGTRLTVV.

This clone was detected only once. The CDR3 nucleotides are TGCGCCAGCAGCCCTTCTCGGACTGAGGTTGGCTACACCTTC. Translating gives CASSPSRTEVGYTF. The chain carries TRBV5-1 and TRBJ1-2; D is uncertain. Looked up from germline, CDR1 is SGHRS and CDR2 is YFSETQ. Trimming pared 4 bases from V and 7 bases from J, leaving 17 bases between. The CDR3 runs to 14 residues.

V gene TRBV11-3 combines with J gene TRBJ2-5; D is uncertain. The V end was cut by 0 bases, the J end by 3 bases, with 11 bases between. This CDR3 region has 15 residues. CDR1 is SGHNT and CDR2 is YENEEA in the germline V gene. The CDR3 loop reads CASSLEVAVEETQYF. CDR3 nucleotides: TGTGCCAGCAGCTTAGAAGTGGCCGTTGAAGAGACCCAGTACTTC. Variable domain in full (rest from reference TRBV11-3 and TRBJ2-5): EAGVVQSPRYKIIEKKQPVAFWCNPISGHNTLYWYLQNLGQGPELLIRYENEEAVDDSQLPKDRFSAERLKGVDSTLKIQPAELGDSAVYLCASSLEVAVEETQYFGPGTRLLVL.

The chain carries TRBV6-6 and TRBJ1-1; D is perhaps TRBD1 (6 bases). Germline-derived CDR1 and CDR2 are MNHNY and SVGAGI (reference sequence). The CDR3 length is 13 residues. V was shortened by 7 bases and J by 6 bases, with 15 bases between the two germline ends. For the CDR3, the DNA is TGTGCCAGCATCGACGGCGGGGGCTCTGAAGCTTTCTTT. This translates into CASIDGGGSEAFF.

This chain joins TRBV2 and TRBJ1-3; D ambiguous. This CDR3 has 13 residues. CDR1 and CDR2 from the germline V gene are SNHLY and FYNNEI. The V and J ends lost 8 bases and 0 bases respectively, with 8 bases between them. The CDR3 DNA reads TGTGCCAGCTCGGCGGACTCTGGAAACACCATATATTTT. It specifies CASSADSGNTIYF.

This clone was picked up a small number of times. The chain uses TRBV27 and TRBJ1-1; D gene uncertain. Germline CDR1 is MNHEY and CDR2 is SMNVEV (reference sequence). Trimming pared 3 bases from V and 0 bases from J, leaving 5 bases between. CDR3 length: 13 residues. In DNA, the CDR3 is TGTGCCAGCAGTTTCACATTGAACACTGAAGCTTTCTTT. Its translation: CASSFTLNTEAFF.

This clone was seen a single time. The chain has TRBV5-1 and TRBJ1-1; maybe TRBD1 (6 bases). Trimming took off 3 bases at V and 1 base at J, with 10 bases between the two ends. Per germline, CDR1 SGHRS and CDR2 YFSETQ. The CDR3 sequence is 14 residues long. CDR3: CASSYRAENTEAFF. The CDR3 DNA sequence: TGCGCCAGCAGCTACAGGGCGGAGAACACTGAAGCTTTCTTT.

This chain links TRBV5-1 with TRBJ1-3, with D perhaps matching TRBD1 (6 bases). Germline-derived CDR1 and CDR2 are SGHRS and YFSETQ. This CDR3 is 16 amino acids long. V was clipped by 5 bases and J by 4 bases, with 19 bases between them. The CDR3 loop is CASSPGQPRSGNTIYF. The CDR3 DNA is TGCGCCAGCAGTCCAGGACAGCCCCGTTCGGGAAACACCATATATTTT.

The chain carries TRBV30 and TRBJ1-2, with D possibly TRBD1 on 6 matching bases. The CDR3 has 17 residues. Germline CDR1 and CDR2: GTSNPN and SVGIG (reference sequence). V lost 7 bases and J 5 bases, leaving 29 bases between the germline ends. The CDR3 loop is CASYPPGLQGLPYGYTF. Written as DNA, the CDR3 is TGTGCCTCTTATCCACCCGGCCTGCAGGGGCTTCCGTATGGCTACACCTTC. Variable domain in full (rest from reference TRBV30 and TRBJ1-2): SQTIHQWPATLVQPVGSPLSLECTVEGTSNPNLYWYRQAAGRGLQLLFYSVGIGQISSEVPQNLSASRPQDRQFILSSKKLLLSDSGFYLCASYPPGLQGLPYGYTFGSGTRLTVV.

This chain joins TRBV27 and TRBJ2-1, with TRBD2 identical over 9 bases. The CDR3 runs to 15 residues. The V and J ends lost 1 base and 6 bases, in that order; junction bases with no gene match: 4. Germline CDR1 reads MNHEY; CDR2 reads SMNVEV (reference sequence). CDR3 residues: CASSLFSGRGNEQFF. The CDR3 DNA follows: TGTGCCAGCAGTTTATTTAGCGGGAGAGGCAATGAGCAGTTCTTC.

This chain joins TRBV7-9 and TRBJ1-1; 9 bases agree with TRBD1. The germline CDR1 and CDR2 sequences are SEHNR and FQNEAQ (reference sequence). The CDR3 contains 14 residues. V lost 3 bases to trimming and J lost 1 base; unmatched junction nucleotides: 0. The CDR3 DNA sequence: TGTGCCAGCAGCTTGGACAGGGGGAACACTGAAGCTTTCTTT. Amino acids: CASSLDRGNTEAFF.

V and J are TRBV5-1 and TRBJ2-5; 9 nucleotides match TRBD1. The J call is doubtful: the DNA matches TRBJ2-7 better. Germline V gives CDR1 SGHRS, CDR2 YFSETQ. The CDR3 is made up of 15 amino acids. This chain's CDR3 is CASSLGQGVAYEQYF. The DNA for the CDR3 is TGCGCCAGCAGCTTGGGACAGGGGGTAGCCTACGAGCAGTACTTC.

The J gene is TRBJ2-7, the V gene TRBV19; TRBD1 agrees at 8 bases. CDR1 is LNHDA and CDR2 is SQIVND in the germline V gene (reference sequence). V dropped 3 bases and J dropped 3; count of bases not matched to a gene: 4. CDR3 size: 14 residues. DNA for the CDR3: TGTGCCAGTAGTATTACGGGACAGGACTACGAGCAGTACTTC. Translation: CASSITGQDYEQYF.

This clone was recorded only once. The V gene is TRBV6-5, the J gene TRBJ1-4, with a tentative D call TRBD1 (6 bases). CDR3 length: 15 amino acids. V lost 3 bases and J lost 3, with 11 bases in between. Germline V lookup: CDR1 MNHEY, CDR2 SVGAGI. The CDR3 DNA sequence: TGTGCCAGCAGTTATACCGGGACACCTAATGAAAAACTGTTTTTT. Its translation is CASSYTGTPNEKLFF.

The chain is built from TRBV18 and TRBJ2-1, with a possible D match to TRBD1 (5 bases). This CDR3 comprises 12 residues. Trimming pared 5 bases from V and 7 bases from J, leaving 9 bases between. Germline values: CDR1 KGHSH, CDR2 LQKENI. The CDR3 spells CASSYNRNEQFF. CDR3 bases: TGTGCCAGCTCATACAACAGGAATGAGCAGTTCTTC.

The chain joins TRBV2 to TRBJ1-4; 11 positions agree with TRBD1. This CDR3 spans 16 amino acids. Germline V gives CDR1 SNHLY, CDR2 FYNNEI. Losses at the gene ends were 9 bases for V and 7 bases for J; bases not matched to a gene: 13. The chain's CDR3 is CASRARTGGAGEKLFF. The CDR3 DNA sequence: TGTGCCAGTAGGGCAAGGACAGGGGGCGCTGGTGAAAAACTGTTTTTT.

V and J are TRBV6-6 and TRBJ2-5; TRBD1 agrees at 9 bases. The CDR3 is 15 residues long. V was clipped by 0 bases and J by 5 bases; unmatched bases: 4. CDR1 and CDR2 (germline): MNHNY, SVGAGI (reference sequence). DNA for the CDR3: TGTGCCAGCAGTTACTCTGGGACAGGGAGCGAGACCCAGTACTTC. It is translated as CASSYSGTGSETQYF.

V is TRBV6-5 and J is TRBJ2-7, with TRBD1 matching 8 bases. Germline assignment: CDR1 MNHEY and CDR2 SVGAGI. V trimming: 5 bases; J trimming: 5 bases; junction bases outside the gene matches: 8. The CDR3 has 14 amino acids. For the CDR3, the DNA is TGTGCCAGCAGTAACGACAGGGGCGGGGACGAGCAGTACTTC. It codes for CASSNDRGGDEQYF.

This sequence joins TRBV2 and TRBJ1-1; TRBD1 is a possible D gene (5 bases). CDR1 SNHLY and CDR2 FYNNEI come from the germline V gene. The length of the CDR3 is 13 residues. The V gene lost 3 bases and the J gene lost 6 bases, with 11 bases spanning the gap. The CDR3 DNA reads TGTGCCAGCAGTGATCGGGGGTATGCTGAAGCTTTCTTT. The encoded protein is CASSDRGYAEAFF.

This chain links TRBV18 with TRBJ1-4; TRBD1 is a possible D gene (5 bases). CDR3 length: 15 amino acids. V was shortened by 2 bases and J by 3 bases, with 10 bases between the two germline ends. Germline CDR1 KGHSH, CDR2 LQKENI. The CDR3 DNA follows: TGTGCCAGCTCACCAGGGGCACCCGCTAATGAAAAACTGTTTTTT. This translates into CASSPGAPANEKLFF.

The chain recombines TRBV6-6 with TRBJ2-5; perhaps TRBD2 as D (5 bases). The CDR3 length is 14 residues. V lost 6 bases to trimming and J lost 1 base, with 12 bases between them. CDR1 and CDR2 (germline): MNHNY, SVGAGI (reference sequence). The CDR3 loop reads CASSPLGIQETQYF. The CDR3 nucleotides read TGTGCCAGCAGCCCACTAGGGATCCAAGAGACCCAGTACTTC.

The chain couples TRBV6-1 to TRBJ2-1; 11 bases align to TRBD2. CDR1 and CDR2 (germline): MNHNS, SASEGT. The CDR3 totals 15 residues. The junction had 3 bases not matched to a gene; V was cut back by 5 bases and J by 3 bases. Written as DNA, the CDR3 is TGTGCCAGCAGTTCGGGACTAGCGGACTACAATGAGCAGTTCTTC. Protein sequence: CASSSGLADYNEQFF.

The rearrangement uses TRBV4-2 and TRBJ2-4; 11 bases line up with TRBD2. The CDR3 sequence is 17 residues long. Trimming took 1 base from V and 6 from J; bases not matched to a gene: 8. Looked up from germline, CDR1 is LGHNA and CDR2 is YNFKEQ. This CDR3 is CASSQGPTGLAGNIQYF. CDR3 DNA sequence: TGTGCCAGCAGCCAAGGACCTACCGGACTAGCGGGAAACATTCAGTACTTC.

In the case of this clone: This is likely a read error, given that the CDR3 carries no conserved phenylalanine or tryptophan at its end. The rearrangement joins TRBV5-6 to TRBJ1-2, with TRBD1 matching over 7 bases. Germline V gene data show CDR1 as SGHDT and CDR2 as YYEEEE. CDR3 length: 12 residues. The trim removed 3 bases at V and 8 bases at J, leaving 4 bases unmatched. This CDR3 is CASSYTGVGYTL. For the CDR3, the DNA is TGTGCCAGCAGCTATACAGGGGTGGGCTACACCCTC.

This clone was counted between two and nine times. One junction end does not reproduce the germline sequence, and a read error may be involved. This sequence joins TRBV10-3 and TRBJ2-7; 8 bases map to TRBD2. CDR3 size: 14 residues. CDR1 is ENHRY, CDR2 SYGVKD, per germline. The CDR3 region is CASSDGRASYEQYF. CDR3 sequence (DNA): TGTGCCAGCAGTGACGGGAGGGCCTCCTACGAGCAGTACTTC.

This rearrangement joins TRBV2 to TRBJ2-1; D possibly corresponds to TRBD1 (6 bases). The CDR3 extends over 15 amino acids. With 7 bases removed from V and 7 bases from J, the gap between germline ends came to 20 bases. Per germline, CDR1 SNHLY and CDR2 FYNNEI. CDR3 nucleotide sequence: TGTGCCAGCACTTCCGGGATCCTAGGGGGAAATGAGCAGTTCTTC. As protein: CASTSGILGGNEQFF.